The 14 T cell receptor beta chains reported below all come from one sample, sequenced in a study of molecular identifiers for immune sequencing clone quantification. Each CDR3 protein gets one entry after TCRdb re-called the PCR reads with MiXCR. The sample has some 320,000 distinct CDR3 sequences; about a fifth are singletons. The sample was naive CD8+ T cells from blood, with Jurkat cell RNA spiked in. Subset denoted: FACS-sorted CD8+CD4-CCR7+CD45RA+ naive T cells. These receptors all stem from a human donor in good health. Some libraries in this study had Jurkat cell RNA spiked in.

This clonotype was recorded at least ten times. The rearrangement joins TRBV30 to TRBJ2-3, with 7 bases matching TRBD2. The junction had 3 bases not matched to a gene; V was cut back by 3 bases and J by 3 bases. Germline V gene data show CDR1 as GTSNPN and CDR2 as SVGIG (reference sequence). This CDR3 spans 13 amino acids. The CDR3 region has the DNA TGTGCCTGGAGGTCAGCGGGGACAGATACGCAGTATTTT. Its protein is CAWRSAGTDTQYF.

In the case of this clonotype: Since a much larger clone is just one base distant, this may be a read error. This chain's CDR3 is CASSPRDRGPDTRYF. CDR3 bases: TGTGCCAGCAGTCCCCGGGACAGGGGCCCAGATACGCGGTATTTT. The chain is built from TRBV6-5 and TRBJ2-3; TRBD1 agrees at 10 bases. The CDR3 is 15 residues long. Germline V gene data show CDR1 as MNHEY and CDR2 as SVGAGI.

V and J are TRBV13 and TRBJ2-3; maybe TRBD1 (5 bases). The end of the DNA fits TRBJ1-5 better, so the J call may be wrong. CDR1 is PRHDT and CDR2 is FYEKMQ in the germline V gene (reference sequence). The CDR3 totals 14 residues. DNA for the CDR3: TGTGCCAGCAGTCCGGGACTAGCGACAGATACGCAGCATTTT. Protein: CASSPGLATDTQHF.

This clonotype was observed a few times. The chain has TRBV7-9 and TRBJ2-1, with TRBD2 matching 10 bases. With 1 base clipped from V and 3 bases from J, the junction kept 12 bases outside the gene matches. The CDR3 is made up of 19 amino acids. The germline CDR1 and CDR2 sequences are SEHNR and FQNEAQ (reference sequence). The CDR3 DNA is TGTGCCAGCAGCTTAGGCGTAGCGGGAGGCCCTTCTATCTACAATGAGCAGTTCTTC. Encoded protein: CASSLGVAGGPSIYNEQFF.

This clonotype was seen more than once but under ten times. This chain connects TRBV11-2 to TRBJ2-3; 7 bases map to TRBD2. The CDR3 spans 16 residues. The germline CDR1 and CDR2 sequences are SGHAT and FQNNGV. J gave up 4 bases and V 1 base, and 8 bases lay outside the gene matches. The CDR3 DNA is TGTGCCAGCAGCTTAGGGACTAGAGCGTATTCAGATACGCAGTATTTT. This translates into CASSLGTRAYSDTQYF.

This clonotype was detected many times. The gene calls are TRBV6-2 or TRBV6-3 and TRBJ2-5; 10 bases are shared with TRBD1. This CDR3 region has 18 residues. The V segment lost 0 bases and the J segment 5 bases; nucleotides outside the gene matches: 12. Germline-derived CDR1 and CDR2 are MNHEY and SVGEGT. CDR3 region: CASSYSPQTGGPRETQYF. The CDR3 coding sequence is TGTGCCAGCAGTTACTCCCCGCAGACAGGGGGCCCTCGGGAGACCCAGTACTTC.

The chain joins TRBV28 to TRBJ2-7, with D unresolved. V was shortened by 7 bases and J by 4 bases, with 11 bases between the two germline ends. This CDR3 comprises 12 residues. Germline V gene lookup returns CDR1 MDHEN and CDR2 SYDVKM. The CDR3 is CASKSVWYEQYF. The CDR3 coding sequence is TGTGCCAGCAAGTCAGTTTGGTACGAGCAGTACTTC.

This clonotype was counted many times. This sequence joins TRBV11-2 and TRBJ2-7; D perhaps matches TRBD1 (7 bases). The V gene's germline CDR1 is SGHAT and CDR2 FQNNGV. V gave up 8 bases and J gave up 4 bases, with 12 bases separating them. CDR3 length: 12 residues. This CDR3 reads CASAAGGYEQYF. Written as DNA, the CDR3 is TGTGCCAGCGCAGCAGGGGGGTACGAGCAGTACTTC.

As concerns this clonotype: A much larger clonotype is one base distant, so this may be a read error. V is TRBV29-1 and J is TRBJ1-1; D unresolved. Trimming took off 4 bases at V and 1 base at J, with 4 bases between the two ends. CDR3 length: 11 amino acids. Germline loops: CDR1 SQVTM, CDR2 ANQGSEA. The CDR3 spells CSVATNTEAFF. The CDR3 nucleotides are TGCAGCGTTGCCACGAACACTGAAGCTTTCTTT.

The chain links TRBV20-1 to TRBJ1-1; tentatively, D is TRBD1 (5 bases). Germline CDR1 reads DFQATT; CDR2 reads SNEGSKA (reference sequence). Trimming cost V 4 bases and J 6 bases, with 15 bases left between them. The CDR3 is 13 residues long. The DNA for the CDR3 is TGCAGTGCTACCGGACATGGCCGGCCTGAAGCTTTCTTT. It is translated as CSATGHGRPEAFF.

Remarks on this clonotype: This clone may be a read error of a much larger clone one base away. The chain is built from TRBV20-1 and TRBJ2-7, with 7 bases matching TRBD1. This CDR3 spans 14 amino acids. The ends lost 3 bases at V and 6 bases at J; junction bases unmatched: 11. Germline V CDR1 and CDR2: DFQATT, SNEGSKA (reference sequence). Here the CDR3 DNA reads TGCAGTGCTAGGGGCTACGCGACAGGGCCCGAGCAGTACTTC. Amino acids: CSARGYATGPEQYF.

This clonotype was counted many times. The rearrangement joins TRBV5-1 to TRBJ2-2, with 12 bases aligning to TRBD1. The germline gives CDR1 SGHRS, CDR2 YFSETQ. V shed 4 bases, J shed 4 bases, and the junction held 8 bases outside the gene matches. The CDR3 has 17 amino acids. CDR3 loop: CASSPGQGAMSTGELFF. The CDR3 nucleotides read TGCGCCAGCAGCCCGGGACAGGGGGCGATGAGCACCGGGGAGCTGTTTTTT. Complete variable domain (other parts from reference TRBV5-1 and TRBJ2-2): KAGVTQTPRYLIKTRGQQVTLSCSPISGHRSVSWYQQTPGQGLQFLFEYFSETQRNKGNFPGRFSGRQFSNSRSEMNVSTLELGDSALYLCASSPGQGAMSTGELFFGEGSRLTVL.

This clonotype was counted at least ten times. The chain has TRBV29-1 and TRBJ2-2; D unclear. V was trimmed by 4 bases and J by 0 bases, leaving 6 bases between them. This CDR3 region has 13 residues. Germline lookup yields CDR1 SQVTM and CDR2 ANQGSEA. CDR3 in amino acids: CSVVATNTGELFF. CDR3 DNA: TGCAGCGTTGTGGCAACGAACACCGGGGAGCTGTTTTTT.

With regard to this clonotype: This clone may be a read error of a much larger clone one base away. The rearrangement links TRBV20-1 to TRBJ2-7; 8 bases are a match to TRBD1. Unmatched junction bases numbered 10, after V lost 2 bases and J lost 4 bases. The CDR3 runs to 15 residues. CDR1 DFQATT and CDR2 SNEGSKA come from the germline V gene (reference sequence). CDR3 DNA sequence: TGCAGTGCTAGATGTGTAGACAGGGGTACGTACGAGCAGTACTTC. It translates to CSARCVDRGTYEQYF.